The source of this T cell receptor (beta chain) is a study of T cell responses to AZD1222 COVID-19 vaccine. The repertoire was sequenced with immunoSEQ multiplex PCR; TCRdb's copy has only in-frame clones and lacks some. The sample yields under 150,000 clones, 82% seen once. Germline V gene sequence: CDR1 MDHEN, CDR2 SYDVKM. Trimming cost V 10 bases and J 11 bases, with 26 bases left between them. The length of the CDR3 is 14 residues. This TCR derives from an adult in good health. V usage is TRBV28 and J usage is TRBJ1-1; tentative D call: TRBD1 (5 bases). This material consisted of peripheral blood, taken on day 0 of MenACWY control vaccination. CDR3 sequence reads: CATRTSGTTVGAFF. In DNA form, the CDR3 reads TGTGCCACCCGGACATCCGGGACCACGGTGGGGGCTTTCTTT.